This TCR beta chain was captured in a study of cytomegalovirus exposure and HLA in healthy donors (dated by TCRdb to 2016 to 2017). Looking at the study overall: An earlier analysis of fewer than 750 of the donors reported about 260 Gb of sequence data and approximately 120 million unique TCR beta sequences obtained from roughly 170 million T cells. An early release covering 550 to 650 HLA-typed donors comprised around 300 gigabases of sequencing data and approximately 85 million unique TCR sequences. Of the roughly 430 genotyped donors, approximately 82% fell in the genetic ancestry cluster associated with self-reported Caucasian donors. The study was designed to test whether signatures of past pathogen exposure could be identified by cataloging public T cell receptors. The study used immunosequencing to profile the T cell repertoires of approximately 640 subjects and linked those repertoires to cytomegalovirus serostatus. In addition to the first cohort of 666 subjects, a separate validation cohort of 130 or so different subjects was used. The study combined high-throughput TCR immunosequencing, statistical association of individual TCRs with disease status, and machine learning to predict cytomegalovirus infection status. A later analysis re-examined previously published TCR beta repertoires from 610 or so donors and added high-resolution HLA genotyping to investigate patterns of TCR occurrence. The later analysis used no new phenotypic data to find candidate immune exposures, relying instead on TCR beta sequences and their occurrence across donors. To decide whether each TCR beta V gene segment behaved as functional or pseudogenic, an earlier analysis of fewer than 750 of the donors relied on high-throughput TCR beta sequencing. Donor age, sex, ethnicity and CMV serostatus were compiled together with the repertoire data. A later genetic analysis took genome-wide SNP genotypes for about three fifths of the roughly 670 donors and used that subset as a discovery cohort. Every repertoire in the discovery cohort had been generated on one and the same sequencing platform. Both class I and class II loci were covered by HLA typing, at four-digit resolution. The number of donors typed differed by locus, with roughly 620-630 for A, B, C, DRB1 and DQB1, around 500 for DQA1, 600 to 610 for DPA1, and approximately 470 for DPB1. Because of strong linkage in the cohort, five DR-DQ haplotypes were treated as single units for association and clustering. Among about 370 genotyped donors of the cohort, an average of around 240,000 unique TCR beta nucleotide sequences was sequenced per donor, of which about 20% were non-productive. Overall results and qualifications from the work: A group of highly shared sequence variants was considered likely to be a technical artifact of the sequencing pipeline. The presence/absence analyses assumed that sequencing depth was roughly uniform across donors, and that assumption may not be true. According to a later analysis, TCR association rates differed among HLA loci, with DRB1 alleles showing the most associated TCRs and HLA-C alleles showing the fewest. HLA typing was unavailable for some donors at each locus, so association tests used only the typed subset. The earlier analysis of some 560 of the donors excluded around 17 rarely observed V segments, including chromosome 9 orphons, because counts were too low. In this cohort, only TCR beta chains were sequenced, and detectable features were limited by the absence of alpha or paired-chain data. A later analysis associated 16,951 TCR beta sequences with specific HLA alleles at a false discovery rate of 0.05. In a later genetic analysis, a missense DCLRE1C variant was associated with V-gene and J-gene trimming of TCR beta chains, and the association was replicated in an independent cohort. Because the 87-base-pair reads could not distinguish some IMGT-functional V segments, including TRBV6-2 and TRBV6-3, those segments were excluded. According to a later genetic analysis, donors in an Asian-associated ancestry cluster had fewer N-insertions in productive TCRs than the approximately 650-donor mean. Cytomegalovirus status was reported to be diagnosed by the classifier with high specificity and sensitivity in both the original and validation cohorts. Linkage disequilibrium might explain the correlated functional status among segregating V segments, but an unknown experimental factor could not be ruled out. The authors suggested that the approach could potentially be generalized to other disease states and immunological phenotypes. In a later analysis, HLA-associated TCR beta chains were found to be more clonally expanded and to have lower generation probabilities than equally common non-associated chains. In an earlier analysis of around 600 of the donors, most TCR beta V segments appeared in productive rearrangements about 90% or about 30% of the time, broadly matching IMGT annotations. A later analysis found that most CMV-associated TCR beta chains appeared HLA-restricted, with HLA associations seemingly driven largely by CMV exposure. According to a later analysis, parvovirus B19, influenza, CMV and Epstein-Barr virus appeared linked to several top co-occurrence clusters. A further reported finding was that TCR beta sequences accurately predicted the HLA-A and HLA-B alleles for most subjects in the first cohort. Across donors, most TCR sequences were observed very rarely, whereas some public TCRs were present in many individuals. A few of the identified cytomegalovirus-associated TCR beta chains were confirmed in vitro to be specific for cytomegalovirus antigens. CMV serostatus was the only immune exposure information available for the cohort. When HLA alleles, especially DR and DQ, strongly co-occurred, TCR associations were difficult to assign to individual alleles. A total of about 150 TCR beta chains were listed by the study as associated with cytomegalovirus.

Libraries were prepared through the immunoSEQ multiplex PCR assay. For the multiplex PCR, a mixture combining 60 forward primers for TCR Vbeta segments and 13 reverse primers for TCR Jbeta segments was used. Amplification of the CDR3 region of rearranged TCR beta genes was performed with a multiplex PCR assay on genomic DNA. On the Illumina HiSeq System, the amplified TCR beta libraries were sequenced as 87-base-pair reads. As for the authors' bioinformatics: A later analysis counted about 76 million unique TCR beta chains across the 550 to 800 repertoires, and roughly 10 million of these chains were shared by at least two donors. Raw reads were error-corrected and collapsed into unique sequences with a nearest-neighbor algorithm that merged closely related sequences to remove PCR and sequencing errors. CDR3 sequences were aligned to IMGT reference sequences to assign V, D and J gene segments. For a sequence to be retained, a match of at least six nucleotides to both a V gene segment and a J gene segment was required. Rearrangements were classified as productive when the CDR3 lacked stop codons and remained in frame with V and J, and all other rearrangements were classified as non-productive. CDR3 was defined according to IMGT convention as the region running from the second conserved V-encoded cysteine to the conserved J-encoded phenylalanine. Sequences without an unambiguous match to a single V gene segment were excluded from the earlier analysis of a few hundred of the donors. In an earlier analysis of several hundred of the donors, V segments were called functional above 56.7% productive rearrangements and were called segregating when the between-donor standard deviation exceeded 5%. A statistical classification framework was developed to diagnose cytomegalovirus status using the catalog of TCR beta chain sequences. V and J gene assignment, in a later analysis, came from comparing TCR nucleotide sequences with IMGT/GENE-DB human TR gene sequences. Using the TCRdist pipeline, a later analysis assigned CDR3 sequences along with most-parsimonious VDJ recombination scenarios. In a later analysis, each TCR beta chain was defined by its CDR3 amino acid sequence together with its V-gene family, and reads lacking a unique V-gene family were excluded. To address suspected cross-contamination and a sequencing artifact, a later analysis removed 592 highly shared, low-generation-probability nucleotide sequences. In a later analysis, a clonal expansion index for each public chain was calculated from normalized within-repertoire ranks of inferred template counts. A later analysis computed generation probabilities with a VDJ recombination model fitted to out-of-frame rearrangements, and checked the results against IGoR. Hypergeometric tests were used in a later analysis to score TCR-TCR, TCR-HLA and TCR-CMV co-occurrence, with a repertoire-size bias correction applied to the TCR pairs. A later analysis estimated false discovery rates by permuting HLA or CMV assignments 20 times. In a later analysis, co-occurring TCRs were grouped using DBSCAN, with TCRdist sequence similarity added in when clustering inside HLA-allele-positive subsets. Repertoires with fewer than 30,000 or more than 120,000 public chains were left out of co-occurrence clustering, as were five repertoires with anomalous nucleotide sharing. Not all clones reach the TCRdb copy of this immuneACCESS table, which keeps in-frame sequences only. Checked studies attribute under half of the gap to unresolved V genes and leave the rest unexplained. D and trimming were read from the DNA, whereas the V and J calls and clone size are those reported in that table. In all, the sample holds around 150,000 clones, and almost 85% of those were seen once. Approximately 6.1% of the sample goes to the ten largest clones.

The cohort comprised 670 or so healthy bone marrow donors. All cohort members were sampled while nominally healthy, although unrecorded immune exposures were likely present. The donor was CMV seropositive and was included in the group of 250 to 350 seropositive cohort members. A peripheral blood sample was collected from each donor, and TCR beta sequencing was performed on peripheral blood mononuclear cells. Genomic DNA extraction from the blood cell samples was performed with the Qiagen DNeasy Blood Extraction Kit. The CDR3 holds 16 amino acids from the cysteine to the phenylalanine. Only the CDR3 portion is preserved as DNA: 48 bases, with reading frame beginning at the first base. The germline V and J ends show losses of 5 bases and 5 bases respectively, and no gene match explains 12 bases of the junction. The CDR1 and CDR2 encoded by the germline V gene (reference sequence) are MNHNY and SVGAGI.

This clone was seen a few times. Its antigen is unknown. The input lacks base qualities; no much larger clone sits a single base away. This receptor chain uses TRBV6-6 and TRBJ2-4; a stretch of 7 junction bases matches TRBD1. Sequenced sample: PBMCs. The clonotype was recovered from a man in his thirties or forties in good health and CMV-seropositive. The CDR3 has the sequence CASSRSRWQGENIQYF. The nucleotides read TGTGCCAGCAGTAGATCTCGGTGGCAGGGGGAAAACATTCAGTACTTC.